This passage covers 7 T cell receptor beta chains from one sample sequenced in a study of blood T cell repertoires in COVID-19. The data were produced by immunoSEQ multiplex PCR, yet TCRdb's version contains in-frame clones alone and is incomplete. The repertoire has 200,000 to 300,000 clones, about four fifths of them found once; the top ten carry approximately 9.4%. The source material was peripheral blood. These receptors all stem from a woman of 80 years or more with acute or convalescent COVID-19.

The chain has TRBV4-1 and TRBJ2-3; D gene ambiguous. This CDR3 contains 13 residues. V lost 4 bases to trimming and J lost 6 bases, with 11 bases between them. CDR1 and CDR2 from the germline V gene are MGHRA and YSYEKL. The CDR3 DNA reads TGCGCCAGCAGCCCCGGTTCCACCGATACGCAGTATTTT. The encoded protein is CASSPGSTDTQYF.

This clone was detected once. The chain couples TRBV2 to TRBJ1-2, with D maybe TRBD1 (6 bases). V lost 2 bases and J lost 5, with 9 bases in between. CDR1 is SNHLY, CDR2 FYNNEI, per germline. The CDR3 length is 13 residues. Here the CDR3 DNA reads TGTGCCAGCAGTGAACCCAGGGGTTATGGCTACACCTTC. Its protein product is CASSEPRGYGYTF. Full variable domain (outside the CDR3, taken from reference TRBV2 and TRBJ1-2): EPEVTQTPSHQVTQMGQEVILRCVPISNHLYFYWYRQILGQKVEFLVSFYNNEISEKSEIFDDQFSVERPDGSNFTLKIRSTKLEDSAMYFCASSEPRGYGYTFGSGTRLTVV.

CDR3 residues: CASSLRGMNTEAFF. The DNA of the CDR3 is TGTGCCAGCAGCTTACGCGGGATGAACACTGAAGCTTTCTTT. This rearrangement joins TRBV11-2 to TRBJ1-1; no reliable D call. The V gene lost 2 bases and the J gene lost 0 bases, with 7 bases spanning the gap. This CDR3 spans 14 amino acids. CDR1 SGHAT and CDR2 FQNNGV come from the germline V gene.

The rearrangement links TRBV19 to TRBJ1-2; D is unclear. With 3 bases removed from V and 3 bases from J, the gap between germline ends came to 14 bases. The V gene's germline CDR1 is LNHDA and CDR2 SQIVND (reference sequence). The CDR3 is 15 amino acids. The CDR3 loop is CASSMGPEGDYGYTF. The CDR3 DNA follows: TGTGCCAGTAGTATGGGCCCCGAGGGAGACTATGGCTACACCTTC.

This chain uses TRBV24-1 with TRBJ1-4; TRBD1 matches at 8 bases. The length of the CDR3 is 17 residues. CDR1 is KGHDR and CDR2 is SFDVKD in the germline V gene. V lost 0 bases and J lost 3; bases outside the gene matches: 5. CDR3 coding DNA: TGTGCCACCAGTGATTTGTTCAGGGGGCGGGCTAATGAAAAACTGTTTTTT. Translated: CATSDLFRGRANEKLFF.

V is TRBV5-1 and J is TRBJ2-2, with 8 bases lining up with TRBD2. J was trimmed by 2 bases and V by 2 bases; bases with no gene match: 11. The CDR3 loop spans 18 amino acids. Germline loops: CDR1 SGHRS, CDR2 YFSETQ. CDR3 region: CASSFPRSGGPNTGELFF. In DNA, the CDR3 is TGCGCCAGCAGCTTCCCGAGAAGCGGGGGCCCCAACACCGGGGAGCTGTTTTTT.

The V gene is TRBV10-3, the J gene TRBJ1-3; maybe TRBD1 (5 bases). The CDR3 loop spans 18 amino acids. V gave up 0 bases and J gave up 0 bases, with 15 bases separating them. In germline, CDR1 is ENHRY, CDR2 SYGVKD. The CDR3 DNA sequence: TGTGCCATCAGTGAGTCTCGGACACTGCAAAGCTCTGGAAACACCATATATTTT. Translating gives CAISESRTLQSSGNTIYF.